A single sample gave rise to the 17 T cell receptor beta chains below, sequenced in a study of T cell changes during pregnancy in multiple sclerosis. Profiling relied on immunoSEQ multiplex PCR, and the TCRdb table lists in-frame clones only, not all of them. The data hold fewer than 70,000 clones, with approximately 87% observed a single time. Material for sequencing was peripheral blood from another person, used as feeder cells. All receptors come from a human donor whose cells served as feeder cells for cultures in a pregnancy study.

CDR3 nucleotide sequence: TGTGCCAGCAGCTTGGTCGGACACACCGGGGAGCTGTTTTTT. Encoded protein: CASSLVGHTGELFF. The chain links TRBV5-8 to TRBJ2-2; D gene ambiguous. The ends were cut back, 0 bases at V and 3 bases at J, with 6 bases in the middle. Germline values: CDR1 SGHTS, CDR2 YDEGEE. The CDR3 totals 14 residues.

The CDR3 DNA reads TGTGCCAGCAGCCCTCGAACGGGGGGGCCAGCGACTAATGAAAAACTGTTTTTT. Amino acid sequence: CASSPRTGGPATNEKLFF. The rearrangement uses TRBV5-5 and TRBJ1-4; TRBD1 might be the D (6 bases). Germline V gene sequence: CDR1 SGHKS, CDR2 YYEKEE (reference sequence). V lost 4 bases, J lost 2 bases, and 21 bases lay in between. The CDR3 spans 18 residues.

The rearrangement links TRBV18 to TRBJ2-7, with a possible D match to TRBD1 (5 bases). This CDR3 contains 15 residues. Trimming took off 2 bases at V and 9 bases at J, with 20 bases between the two ends. Germline V CDR1 and CDR2: KGHSH, LQKENI. The CDR3 bases are TGTGCCAGCTCACCATCGACAGTCGAAAGGGTTGGGCAGTACTTC. It codes for CASSPSTVERVGQYF. The variable domain in full, with the rest retrieved from reference TRBV18 and TRBJ2-7, is NAGVMQNPRHLVRRRGQEARLRCSPMKGHSHVYWYRQLPEEGLKFMVYLQKENIIDESGMPKERFSAEFPKEGPSILRIQQVVRGDSAAYFCASSPSTVERVGQYFGPGTRLTVT.

The chain employs TRBV5-4 and TRBJ1-1; 9 bases map to TRBD1. This CDR3 is built from 13 residues. Per the germline V gene, CDR1 is SGHNT and CDR2 is YYREEE (reference sequence). With V trimmed by 4 bases and J by 11 bases, 9 bases remained unmatched. The CDR3 DNA reads TGTGCCAGCAGCGGCCGGGACAGGGATGGGGCTTTCTTT. Translation: CASSGRDRDGAFF.

The V call is TRBV7-2, the J call TRBJ2-7; D may match TRBD1 or TRBD2 (5 bases each). With 4 bases removed from V and 4 bases from J, the gap between germline ends came to 17 bases. This CDR3 is 15 amino acids long. Germline CDR1 SGHTA, CDR2 FQGNSA. The CDR3 is CASSSQRGVGYEQYF. DNA for the CDR3: TGTGCCAGCAGCTCTCAAAGGGGAGTTGGGTACGAGCAGTACTTC.

This chain uses TRBV29-1 with TRBJ1-4; D is undetermined. Trimming stripped 5 bases from V and 0 bases from J, with 16 bases between. CDR1 and CDR2 from the germline V gene are SQVTM and ANQGSEA. The CDR3 totals 16 residues. The CDR3 protein is CSVQEAGDATNEKLFF. CDR3 sequence (DNA): TGCAGCGTTCAGGAAGCAGGCGACGCAACTAATGAAAAACTGTTTTTT.

This sequence joins TRBV30 and TRBJ2-7, with 14 bases fitting TRBD2. The germline CDR1 and CDR2 sequences are GTSNPN and SVGIG (reference sequence). The CDR3 totals 19 residues. After removal of 1 base from V and 4 bases from J, the junction contained 15 bases not matched to a gene. The CDR3 spells CAWSGGKWGLAGETYEQYF. Written as DNA, the CDR3 is TGTGCCTGGAGTGGCGGGAAATGGGGACTAGCGGGAGAAACGTACGAGCAGTACTTC.

The chain uses TRBV27 and TRBJ2-3; D may be TRBD1 (6 bases). Germline V CDR1 and CDR2: MNHEY, SMNVEV (reference sequence). With 5 bases removed from V and 2 bases from J, the gap between germline ends came to 8 bases. There are 13 residues in the CDR3. The CDR3 reads CASSRGNTDTQYF. The DNA for the CDR3 is TGTGCCAGCAGTAGGGGGAACACAGATACGCAGTATTTT.

V usage is TRBV28 and J usage is TRBJ1-6; 9 bases line up with TRBD1. Unmatched junction bases numbered 22, after V lost 6 bases and J lost 10 bases. CDR3 length: 19 amino acids. The V gene's germline CDR1 is MDHEN and CDR2 SYDVKM. DNA for the CDR3: TGTGCCAGCAGCTCCAGACCGGGACAGGGAAGTTCTCGAGGATCACCCCTCCACTTT. This codes for CASSSRPGQGSSRGSPLHF.

CDR3 in DNA: TGTGCCTGGAGTAAAATTTACGAGCAGTACTTC. This translates into CAWSKIYEQYF. This chain uses TRBV30 with TRBJ2-7, with D hard to call. The V end lost 2 bases, the J end lost 4 bases, and 6 bases lay between the germline ends. From germline, CDR1 is GTSNPN and CDR2 SVGIG (reference sequence). The CDR3 has 11 amino acids.

This rearrangement joins TRBV6-5 to TRBJ2-5; D gene uncertain. CDR1 is MNHEY and CDR2 is SVGAGI in the germline V gene. The CDR3 covers 14 residues. Trimming cost V 3 bases and J 1 base, with 9 bases left between them. The CDR3: CASSYLQTQETQYF. Here the CDR3 DNA reads TGTGCCAGCAGTTATTTGCAGACCCAAGAGACCCAGTACTTC.

This chain uses TRBV7-9 with TRBJ1-2; possibly TRBD1 for D (6 bases). Germline CDR1 is SEHNR and CDR2 is FQNEAQ (reference sequence). This CDR3 region has 12 residues. Trimming removed 8 bases at V and 3 bases at J, with 10 bases between. The CDR3: CASAGEHYGYTF. CDR3 in DNA: TGTGCCAGCGCAGGGGAGCACTATGGCTACACCTTC.

This clone occurred once. The rearrangement uses TRBV5-4 and TRBJ2-7, with a weak D call TRBD1 (6 bases). The CDR3 is made up of 14 amino acids. V lost 4 bases to trimming and J lost 1 base, with 12 bases between them. The germline V gene has CDR1 SGHNT and CDR2 YYREEE (reference sequence). This chain's CDR3 is CASSARGLSYEQYF. The CDR3 DNA is TGTGCCAGCAGCGCCAGGGGTCTTTCCTACGAGCAGTACTTC.

This chain joins TRBV4-3 and TRBJ1-2; D remains unclear. V was clipped by 3 bases and J by 2 bases, with 10 bases between them. This CDR3 is built from 14 residues. Germline values: CDR1 LGHNA, CDR2 YSLEER. CDR3 nucleotide sequence: TGCGCCAGCAGCCATGACCCCCAGAACTATGGCTACACCTTC. Protein sequence: CASSHDPQNYGYTF.

The J gene is TRBJ2-2, the V gene TRBV27, with 8 nucleotides matching TRBD2. V lost 5 bases and J lost 7; bases outside the gene matches: 9. The CDR3 is 15 amino acids. The germline V gene has CDR1 MNHEY and CDR2 SMNVEV (reference sequence). The CDR3 sequence is CASSRAGGGSGELFF. The CDR3 bases are TGTGCCAGCAGTAGAGCCGGGGGGGGAAGCGGGGAGCTGTTTTTT.

The sample holds a few counts of this clone. The V and J genes are TRBV27 and TRBJ2-7; TRBD2 might be the D (6 bases). Trimming cost V 2 bases and J 7 bases, with 12 bases left between them. Germline values: CDR1 MNHEY, CDR2 SMNVEV (reference sequence). The CDR3 consists of 13 residues. The CDR3 sequence: CASSLQGLEEQYF. The CDR3 nucleotides read TGTGCCAGCAGTTTACAGGGACTCGAAGAGCAGTACTTC.

CDR3 loop: CASSTRLAGSTDTQYF. Written as DNA, the CDR3 is TGCGCCAGCAGCACGAGACTAGCGGGGAGCACAGATACGCAGTATTTT. The V call is TRBV5-1, the J call TRBJ2-3; 11 bases line up with TRBD2. In germline, CDR1 is SGHRS, CDR2 YFSETQ. The CDR3 covers 16 residues. J lost 0 bases, V lost 4 bases, and 4 bases had no gene match.